These T cell receptor beta chains were read from a single sample in a study of blood T cells in healthy people across ages. TCRdb re-analysed the 5' RACE reads in MiXCR, keeping a single row per CDR3 protein. The table records some 670,000 distinct CDR3 sequences, 40% to 65% of them present only once. What was sequenced was blood. These receptors were collected from an elderly woman in good health. Each CDR3 is given with its conserved first and last residue. D genes are given only for firm matches. Expanded clones are given a class, and other clones once, few, many or no size at all.

>TRBJ1-1|NA|TRBV7-8|NA
CASSLRPSREAFF
TGTGCCAGCAGCTTAAGGCCCTCCAGGGAAGCTTTCTTT
>TRBJ2-3|NA|TRBV7-3|many
CASSPNGVGDTQYF
TGTGCCAGCAGCCCGAACGGAGTAGGAGATACGCAGTATTTT
>TRBJ2-5|TRBD1|TRBV4-1|NA
CASSQDLLGLLRQGVRETQYF
TGCGCCAGCAGCCAAGATTTACTCGGGTTATTACGCCAGGGGGTTCGAGAGACCCAGTACTTC
>TRBJ1-1|TRBD1|TRBV7-2|NA
CASSPMRDRGLGTEAFF
TGTGCCAGCAGCCCCATGAGGGACAGGGGGCTGGGCACTGAAGCTTTCTTT
>TRBJ2-2|NA|TRBV9|NA
CASSVGEVVPGELFF
TGTGCCAGCAGCGTAGGGGAGGTTGTCCCCGGGGAGCTGTTTTTT
>TRBJ1-2|NA|TRBV3-1|NA
CASSQRTGGYTF
TGTGCCAGCAGCCAGAGGACGGGGGGCTACACCTTC
>TRBJ2-5|TRBD2|TRBV4-1|NA
CASSQTGLEEETQYF
TGCGCCAGCAGCCAAACAGGACTAGAGGAGGAGACCCAGTACTTC
>TRBJ2-5|NA|TRBV6-5|many
CASSPRGKGETQYF
TGTGCCAGCAGCCCGCGTGGGAAGGGAGAGACCCAGTACTTC
>TRBJ2-3|NA|TRBV5-1|NA
CASGRDTSTDTQYF
TGCGCCAGCGGCCGGGACACCAGCACAGATACGCAGTATTTT
>TRBJ2-3|TRBD2|TRBV6-6|NA
CASKPGTSGGTDTQYF
TGTGCCAGCAAACCCGGGACTAGCGGGGGAACAGATACGCAGTATTTT
>TRBJ2-1|NA|TRBV7-2|NA
CASSSGPYNGQFF
TGTGCCAGCAGCTCCGGACCTTACAATGGGCAGTTCTTC
>TRBJ1-1|NA|TRBV7-3|few
CASSLRGTRDTEAFF
TGTGCCAGCAGCTTAAGAGGGACAAGGGACACTGAAGCTTTCTTT
>TRBJ1-2|NA|TRBV6-2/TRBV6-3|few
CASSTMGGYTF
TGTGCCAGCAGCACCATGGGTGGCTACACCTTC
>TRBJ2-7|TRBD1|TRBV20-1|NA
CSAKGTVGLQEQYF
TGCAGTGCAAAAGGGACAGTCGGACTCCAGGAGCAGTACTTC
>TRBJ2-1|NA|TRBV4-3|many
CASSSWNNEQFF
TGCGCCAGCAGCTCCTGGAACAATGAGCAGTTCTTC
>TRBJ1-2|TRBD1|TRBV12-3/TRBV12-4|NA
CASSPGTGNNYGYTF
TGTGCCAGCAGTCCCGGGACAGGAAATAACTATGGCTACACCTTC
>TRBJ2-3|TRBD1|TRBV5-1|NA
CASSLAGRGQGRDTQYF
TGCGCCAGCAGCTTGGCCGGCCGGGGACAGGGAAGAGATACGCAGTATTTT
>TRBJ2-1|NA|TRBV27|once
CASKRASAQEAQFF
TGTGCCAGCAAACGAGCTAGCGCCCAAGAGGCCCAGTTCTTC
>TRBJ2-7|NA|TRBV7-2|NA
CASSLELGRSYEQYF
TGTGCCAGCAGCTTAGAGTTAGGCAGATCCTACGAGCAGTACTTC
>TRBJ2-7|TRBD2|TRBV20-1|NA
CSAVGRTSGVNEQYF
TGCAGTGCTGTCGGGCGGACTAGCGGGGTGAACGAGCAGTACTTC
>TRBJ1-2|TRBD1|TRBV20-1|few
CSPDSRTGFNYGYTF
TGCAGTCCCGACTCTAGGACAGGGTTTAACTATGGCTACACCTTC
>TRBJ2-7|NA|TRBV9|NA
CASSRAHYNEQYF
TGTGCCAGCAGCCGGGCCCACTACAATGAGCAGTACTTC
>TRBJ2-1|NA|TRBV28|many
CASTPGGGYNEQFF
TGTGCCAGCACCCCCGGGGGTGGGTACAATGAGCAGTTCTTC
>TRBJ2-7|NA|TRBV7-2|NA
CASSWAQTNEQYF
TGTGCCAGCAGCTGGGCCCAGACCAACGAGCAGTACTTC
>TRBJ2-2|NA|TRBV15|few
CATSKSGLDTGELFF
TGTGCCACCAGCAAATCAGGGCTTGACACCGGGGAGCTGTTTTTT
>TRBJ2-5|NA|TRBV7-7|once
CASTFMVGETQYF
TGTGCTAGCACCTTCATGGTGGGGGAGACCCAGTACTTC
>TRBJ1-2|NA|TRBV20-1|NA
CSARDRRDYGYTF
TGCAGTGCCAGAGACAGAAGAGACTATGGCTACACCTTC
>TRBJ1-6|TRBD1|TRBV18|NA
CASSPAGGSSPLHF
TGTGCCAGCTCACCGGCAGGGGGAAGTTCACCCCTCCACTTT
>TRBJ2-1|NA|TRBV7-9|NA
CASSQTLREQFF
TGTGCCAGCAGCCAAACTTTACGGGAGCAGTTCTTC
>TRBJ2-1|TRBD2|TRBV7-8|NA
CASSALAGVDREQFF
TGTGCCAGCAGCGCGCTAGCGGGAGTGGATCGCGAGCAGTTCTTC
>TRBJ1-4|TRBD1|TRBV5-4|NA
CAGSRPGQGALNEKLFF
TGTGCCGGCAGTCGACCGGGACAGGGGGCCCTTAATGAAAAACTGTTTTTT
>TRBJ1-1|NA|TRBV29-1|few
CSVEEVVDAFF
TGCAGCGTTGAGGAGGTGGTAGATGCTTTCTTT